This T cell receptor beta chain derives from a study of T-cell reconstitution after alpha-beta-depleted transplantation in children. The sample holds a few counts of this clonotype. Per the germline V gene, CDR1 is SGHRS and CDR2 is YFSETQ. CDR3 length: 13 amino acids. Between the trimmed V and J ends, which lost 4 bases and 5 bases, there was a span of 12 bases. Unique molecular identifiers were used in preparing the TCRbeta library. TCRdb ran MiXCR on the PCR reads and lists one entry per CDR3 protein. The table lists around 380,000 distinct CDR3 sequences, approximately 11% of them singletons. The sequencing here drew on PBMCs from the stem cell graft donor, taken from the stem cell graft. The TCR comes from a human donor who donated a stem cell graft to a child with acute myeloid leukemia. This chain connects TRBV5-1 to TRBJ1-1; the D is unclear. The DNA of the CDR3 is TGCGCCAGCAGCCCCGTCGGGGTAACTGAAGCTTTCTTT. Its translation: CASSPVGVTEAFF.